A selection of T cell receptor beta chains follows, all from one sample in a study of regulatory T cells in long-lasting Graves disease. TCRdb reprocessed the multiplex PCR reads with MiXCR, giving one entry per CDR3 protein. This table has 350,000 to 550,000 distinct CDR3 sequences, about 15% appearing once. The same sample was also used in a study of T cells in Graves' hyperthyroidism and ophthalmopathy.

This specimen was peripheral blood mononuclear cells (PBMCs), taken at new diagnosis, from a patient treated with antithyroid drugs. The source is a woman aged 50 to 60 with Graves disease. The CDR3 runs from the conserved cysteine through the conserved F or W. D genes are given only for firm matches. A clone size is listed for some rows: how often the clone was seen (once, few, many), or a class if it is expanded.

D gene,V gene,clone size,J gene,CDR3 protein,CDR3 DNA
TRBD2,TRBV4-1,few,TRBJ2-7,CASSQSGLAGGKYEQYF,TGCGCCAGCAGCCAGAGCGGACTAGCGGGAGGCAAGTACGAGCAGTACTTC
NA,TRBV27,many,TRBJ1-1,CASSLDSPGDTEAFF,TGTGCCAGCAGCCTGGACAGTCCGGGGGACACTGAAGCTTTCTTT
NA,TRBV5-1,few,TRBJ2-1,CASSTQGEYNEQFF,TGCGCCAGCAGCACACAGGGAGAGTACAATGAGCAGTTCTTC
NA,TRBV5-6,few,TRBJ2-7,CASSLGGWEQYF,TGTGCCAGCAGCTTGGGGGGCTGGGAGCAGTACTTC
TRBD2,TRBV9,few,TRBJ2-5,CASSVGSGGQETQYF,TGTGCCAGCAGCGTAGGGTCGGGAGGCCAAGAGACCCAGTACTTC
NA,TRBV9,many,TRBJ2-1,CASSVAGLRQVDNEQFF,TGTGCCAGCAGCGTAGCTGGTCTGCGACAGGTCGACAATGAGCAGTTCTTC
NA,TRBV7-9,many,TRBJ2-1,CASSQGETYNEQFF,TGTGCCAGCAGCCAAGGGGAAACCTACAATGAGCAGTTCTTC
TRBD2,TRBV2,many,TRBJ2-1,CASSEASGRARYNEQFF,TGTGCCAGCAGTGAAGCTAGCGGGAGGGCCCGATACAATGAGCAGTTCTTC
TRBD2,TRBV18,NA,TRBJ2-1,CASSQWTSGSGNEQFF,TGTGCCAGCTCACAATGGACTAGCGGGAGTGGGAATGAGCAGTTCTTC
TRBD2,TRBV11-2,few,TRBJ2-1,CASSLSTSGNNEQFF,TGTGCCAGCAGCTTATCGACTAGCGGTAACAATGAGCAGTTCTTC
TRBD1,TRBV20-1,many,TRBJ1-1,CSVARTGGEAFF,TGCAGTGTCGCGCGGACAGGGGGTGAAGCTTTCTTT
TRBD1,TRBV19,many,TRBJ2-5,CASGDRDQETQYF,TGTGCCAGTGGAGACAGGGACCAAGAGACCCAGTACTTC
TRBD2,TRBV19,many,TRBJ2-4,CASRTKPGLAGVGKNIQYF,TGTGCCAGTAGAACCAAACCGGGACTAGCGGGAGTGGGCAAAAACATTCAGTACTTC
NA,TRBV6-2/TRBV6-3,NA,TRBJ2-3,CASSYSFREFQADTQYF,TGTGCCAGCAGTTACTCTTTTCGGGAGTTTCAGGCAGATACGCAGTATTTT
TRBD1,TRBV12-3/TRBV12-4,many,TRBJ1-5,CASSSPTGGYQPQHF,TGTGCCAGCAGTTCGCCGACAGGGGGTTATCAGCCCCAGCATTTT
NA,TRBV2,many,TRBJ2-3,CASSGEGLTTDTQYF,TGTGCCAGCAGTGGAGAAGGACTCACCACAGATACGCAGTATTTT
TRBD2,TRBV13,few,TRBJ2-2,CASSLGRGVNTGELFF,TGTGCCAGCAGCTTAGGCCGGGGGGTGAACACCGGGGAGCTGTTTTTT